This T cell receptor (beta chain) derives from a study of T cells after posttransplantation cyclophosphamide. Study-level points and caveats: Skin or GI-infiltrating T cells shared few TRB sequences with blood. After PTCy, TRB diversity resembled that of CNI/methotrexate controls. Donor CD8+ memory clones often dominated recipient blood repertoires at later times.

Cyclophosphamide on days +3 and +4 followed busulfan-fludarabine conditioning and a marrow graft. V shed 1 base and J 4 bases; nucleotides not matched to a gene: 8. The CDR3 totals 16 residues. The germline gives CDR1 LNHNV, CDR2 YYDKDF (reference sequence). This clone turned up a few times. Its antigen is still unknown. The repertoire was sequenced with immunoSEQ multiplex PCR; TCRdb's copy has only in-frame clones and lacks some. The data hold 9,000 to 15,000 clones, with roughly 2% observed a single time. Sequences were derived from PBMCs, sampled after allogeneic stem cell transplant with posttransplant cyclophosphamide. The clonotype was recovered from a male patient in his thirties who received an allogeneic stem cell transplant from a related donor, was CMV-positive, and had no GVHD. Some T cells here may be from the graft donor. V gene TRBV15 combines with J gene TRBJ1-1, with 8 nucleotides matching TRBD1. CDR3 sequence (DNA): TGTGCCACCAGCAGAGTCCCAGGGGGCGATACCACTGAAGCTTTCTTT. Translated, it gives CATSRVPGGDTTEAFF.